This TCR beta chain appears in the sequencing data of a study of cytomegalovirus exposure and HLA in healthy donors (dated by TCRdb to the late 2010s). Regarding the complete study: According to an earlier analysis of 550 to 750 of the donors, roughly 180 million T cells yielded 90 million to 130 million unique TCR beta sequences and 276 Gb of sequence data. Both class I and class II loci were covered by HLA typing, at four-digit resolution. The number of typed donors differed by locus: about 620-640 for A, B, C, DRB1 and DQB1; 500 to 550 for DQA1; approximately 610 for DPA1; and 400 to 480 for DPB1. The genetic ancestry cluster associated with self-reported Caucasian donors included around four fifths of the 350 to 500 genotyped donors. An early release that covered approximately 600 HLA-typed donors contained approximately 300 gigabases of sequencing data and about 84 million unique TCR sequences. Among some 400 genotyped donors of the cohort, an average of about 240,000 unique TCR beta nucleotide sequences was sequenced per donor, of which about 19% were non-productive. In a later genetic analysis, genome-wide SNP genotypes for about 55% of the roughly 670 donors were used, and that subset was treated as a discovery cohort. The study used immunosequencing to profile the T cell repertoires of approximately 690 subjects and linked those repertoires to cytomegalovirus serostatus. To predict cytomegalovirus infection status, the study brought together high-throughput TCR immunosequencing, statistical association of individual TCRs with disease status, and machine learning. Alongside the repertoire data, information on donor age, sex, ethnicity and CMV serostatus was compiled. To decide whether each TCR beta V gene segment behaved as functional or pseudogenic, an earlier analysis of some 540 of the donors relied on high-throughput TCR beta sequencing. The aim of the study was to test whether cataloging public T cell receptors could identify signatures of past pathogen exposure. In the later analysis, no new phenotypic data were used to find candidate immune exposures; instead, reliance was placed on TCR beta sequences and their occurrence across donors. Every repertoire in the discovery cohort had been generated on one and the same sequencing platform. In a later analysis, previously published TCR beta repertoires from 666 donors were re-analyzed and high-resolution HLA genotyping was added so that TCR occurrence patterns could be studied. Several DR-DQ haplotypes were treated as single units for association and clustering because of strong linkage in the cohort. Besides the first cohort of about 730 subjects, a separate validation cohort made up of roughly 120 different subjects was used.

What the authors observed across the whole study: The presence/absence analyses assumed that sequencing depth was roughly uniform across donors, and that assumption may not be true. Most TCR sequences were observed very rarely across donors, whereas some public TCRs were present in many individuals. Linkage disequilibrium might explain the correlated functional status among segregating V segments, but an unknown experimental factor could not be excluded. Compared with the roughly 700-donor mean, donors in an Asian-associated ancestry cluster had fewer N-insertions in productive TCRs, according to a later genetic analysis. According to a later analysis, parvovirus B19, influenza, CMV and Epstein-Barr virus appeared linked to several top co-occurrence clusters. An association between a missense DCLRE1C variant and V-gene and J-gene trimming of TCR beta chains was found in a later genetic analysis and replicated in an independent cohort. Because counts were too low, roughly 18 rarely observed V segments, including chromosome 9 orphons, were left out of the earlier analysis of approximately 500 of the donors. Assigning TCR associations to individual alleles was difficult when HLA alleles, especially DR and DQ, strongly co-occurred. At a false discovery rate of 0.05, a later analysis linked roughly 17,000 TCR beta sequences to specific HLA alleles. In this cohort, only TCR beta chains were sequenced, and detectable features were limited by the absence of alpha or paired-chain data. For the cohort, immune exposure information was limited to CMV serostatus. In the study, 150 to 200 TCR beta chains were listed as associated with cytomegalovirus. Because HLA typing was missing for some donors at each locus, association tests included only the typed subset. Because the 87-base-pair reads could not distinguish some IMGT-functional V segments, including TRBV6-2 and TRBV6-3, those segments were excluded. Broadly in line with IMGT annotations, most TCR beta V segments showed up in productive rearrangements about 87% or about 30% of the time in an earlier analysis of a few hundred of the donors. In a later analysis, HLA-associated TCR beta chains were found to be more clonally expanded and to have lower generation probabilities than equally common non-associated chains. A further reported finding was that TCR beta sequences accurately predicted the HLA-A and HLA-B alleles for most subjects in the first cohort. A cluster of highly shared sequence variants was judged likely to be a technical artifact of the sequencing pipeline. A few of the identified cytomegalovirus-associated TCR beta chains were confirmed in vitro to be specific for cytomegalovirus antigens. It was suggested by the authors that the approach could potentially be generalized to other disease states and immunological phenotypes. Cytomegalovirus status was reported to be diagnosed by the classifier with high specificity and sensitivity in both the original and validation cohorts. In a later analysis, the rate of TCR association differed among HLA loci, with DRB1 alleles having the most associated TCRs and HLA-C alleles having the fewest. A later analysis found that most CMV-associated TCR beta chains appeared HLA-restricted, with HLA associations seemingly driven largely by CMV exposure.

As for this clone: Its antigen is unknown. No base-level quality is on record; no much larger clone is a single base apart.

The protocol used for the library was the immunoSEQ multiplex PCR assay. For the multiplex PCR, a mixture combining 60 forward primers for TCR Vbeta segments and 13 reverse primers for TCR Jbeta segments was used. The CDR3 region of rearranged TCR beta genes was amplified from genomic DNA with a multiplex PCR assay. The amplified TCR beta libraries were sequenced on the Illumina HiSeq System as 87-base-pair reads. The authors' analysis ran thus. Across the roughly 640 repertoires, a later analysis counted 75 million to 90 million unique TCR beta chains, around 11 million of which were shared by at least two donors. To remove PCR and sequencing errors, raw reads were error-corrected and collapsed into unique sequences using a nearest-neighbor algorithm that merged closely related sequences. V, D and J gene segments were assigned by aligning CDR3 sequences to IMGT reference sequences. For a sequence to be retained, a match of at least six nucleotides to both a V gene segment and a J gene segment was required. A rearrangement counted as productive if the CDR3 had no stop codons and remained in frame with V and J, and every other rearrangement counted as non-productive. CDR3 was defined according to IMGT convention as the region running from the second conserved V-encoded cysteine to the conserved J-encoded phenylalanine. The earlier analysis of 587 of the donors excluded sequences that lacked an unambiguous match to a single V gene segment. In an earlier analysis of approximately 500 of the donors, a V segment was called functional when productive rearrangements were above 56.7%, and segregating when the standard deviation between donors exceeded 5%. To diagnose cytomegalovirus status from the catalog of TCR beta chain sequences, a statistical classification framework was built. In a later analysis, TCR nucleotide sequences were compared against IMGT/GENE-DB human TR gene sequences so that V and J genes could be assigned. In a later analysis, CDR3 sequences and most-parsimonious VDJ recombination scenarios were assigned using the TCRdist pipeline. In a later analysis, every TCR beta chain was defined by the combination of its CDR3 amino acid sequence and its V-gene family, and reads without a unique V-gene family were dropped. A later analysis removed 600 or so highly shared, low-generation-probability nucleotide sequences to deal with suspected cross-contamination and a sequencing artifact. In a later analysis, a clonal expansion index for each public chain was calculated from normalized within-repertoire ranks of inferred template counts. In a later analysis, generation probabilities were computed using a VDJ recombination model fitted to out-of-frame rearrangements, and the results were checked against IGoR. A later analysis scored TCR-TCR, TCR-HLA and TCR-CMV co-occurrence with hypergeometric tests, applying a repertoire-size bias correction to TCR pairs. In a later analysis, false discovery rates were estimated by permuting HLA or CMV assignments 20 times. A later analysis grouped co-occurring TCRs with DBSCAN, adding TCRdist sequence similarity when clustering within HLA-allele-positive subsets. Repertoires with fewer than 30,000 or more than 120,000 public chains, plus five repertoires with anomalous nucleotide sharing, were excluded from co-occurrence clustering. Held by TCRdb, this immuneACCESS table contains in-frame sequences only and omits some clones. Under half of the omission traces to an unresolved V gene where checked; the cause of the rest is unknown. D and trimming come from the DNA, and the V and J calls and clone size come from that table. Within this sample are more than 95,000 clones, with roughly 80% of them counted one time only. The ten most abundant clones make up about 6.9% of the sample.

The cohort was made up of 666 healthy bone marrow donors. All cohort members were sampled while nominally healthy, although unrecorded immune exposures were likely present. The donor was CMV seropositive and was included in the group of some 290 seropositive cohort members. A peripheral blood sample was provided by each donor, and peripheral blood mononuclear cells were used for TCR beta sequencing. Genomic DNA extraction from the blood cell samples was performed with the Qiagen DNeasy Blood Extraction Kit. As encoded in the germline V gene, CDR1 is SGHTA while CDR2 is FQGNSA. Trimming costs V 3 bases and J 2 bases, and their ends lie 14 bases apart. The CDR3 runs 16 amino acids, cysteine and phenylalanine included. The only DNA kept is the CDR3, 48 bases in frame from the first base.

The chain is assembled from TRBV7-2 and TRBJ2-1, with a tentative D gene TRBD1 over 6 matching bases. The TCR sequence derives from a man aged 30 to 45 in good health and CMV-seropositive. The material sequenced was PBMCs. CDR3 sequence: CASSFLARGPYNEQFF. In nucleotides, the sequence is TGTGCCAGCAGCTTCCTCGCCAGGGGTCCCTACAATGAGCAGTTCTTC.